Below, 11 T cell receptor beta chains from the same sample are listed, as sequenced in a study of OX40 agonist ivuxolimab in advanced cancers. Some clones are missing from TCRdb's copy, which holds only in-frame ones; the method was immunoSEQ multiplex PCR. The table has 130,000 or so clones, around nine tenths seen once. Sample: CD4+ or CD8+ T cells sorted from blood, taken in a trial of the OX40 agonist ivuxolimab. These receptors came from an adult with an advanced solid tumor such as melanoma, head and neck, liver or kidney cancer.

The V gene is TRBV7-8, the J gene TRBJ2-7, with D tentatively TRBD2 (5 bases). Germline lookup yields CDR1 SGHVS and CDR2 FQNEAQ. The V and J ends lost 6 bases and 4 bases respectively, with 25 bases between them. The CDR3 loop spans 17 amino acids. This chain's CDR3 is CASSDRRIMGLTYEQYF. CDR3 DNA: TGTGCCAGCAGTGATAGGAGGATCATGGGCCTTACTTACGAGCAGTACTTC.

This rearrangement joins TRBV25-1 to TRBJ1-1; D possibly corresponds to TRBD1 (5 bases). V lost 7 bases and J lost 4, with 16 bases in between. There are 14 residues in the CDR3. Germline CDR1 MGHDK, CDR2 SYGVNS. CDR3 nucleotides: TGTGCCAGCACCCCTGGGGGGGGGAGCACTGAAGCTTTCTTT. It yields the protein CASTPGGGSTEAFF.

The chain is built from TRBV27 and TRBJ1-2; perhaps TRBD1 as D (5 bases). Germline loops: CDR1 MNHEY, CDR2 SMNVEV (reference sequence). With 6 bases removed from V and 3 bases from J, the gap between germline ends came to 14 bases. This CDR3 contains 14 residues. The chain's CDR3 is CASRGPPEDYGYTF. DNA of the CDR3: TGTGCCAGCAGGGGACCCCCCGAGGACTATGGCTACACCTTC.

Only one count was recorded for this clone. This chain links TRBV9 with TRBJ2-5, with 10 bases identical to TRBD2. The CDR3 is 15 amino acids. J was trimmed by 1 base and V by 3 bases; bases with no gene match: 3. Germline V gene sequence: CDR1 SGDLS, CDR2 YYNGEE. This chain's CDR3 is CASSGTSGGQETQYF. DNA of the CDR3: TGTGCCAGCAGCGGGACTAGCGGAGGCCAAGAGACCCAGTACTTC.

The chain carries TRBV4-2 and TRBJ2-7; D unresolved. CDR3 length: 15 residues. V lost 3 bases to trimming and J lost 3 bases, with 15 bases between them. Germline V gives CDR1 LGHNA, CDR2 YNFKEQ. The CDR3 loop reads CASSQGSGPYYEQYF. CDR3 in DNA: TGTGCCAGCAGCCAGGGGTCAGGCCCTTACTACGAGCAGTACTTC.

This chain connects TRBV9 to TRBJ2-5; 7 nucleotides line up with TRBD1. Germline V CDR1 and CDR2: SGDLS, YYNGEE. Germline trimming cut 4 bases from V and 2 bases from J; bases unmatched to any gene: 5. The length of the CDR3 is 14 residues. The CDR3 DNA is TGTGCCAGCAGCCGAGACAGGGTGCAAGAGACCCAGTACTTC. Its protein is CASSRDRVQETQYF.

This clone was observed a single time. CDR3 nucleotide sequence: TGTGCCAGTAGGGTCAGGGGAGAAGAGACCCAGTACTTC. Amino acid sequence: CASRVRGEETQYF. The rearrangement links TRBV19 to TRBJ2-5; D is possibly TRBD1 (6 bases). With 6 bases removed from V and 3 bases from J, the gap between germline ends came to 11 bases. Germline V gene data show CDR1 as LNHDA and CDR2 as SQIVND (reference sequence). This CDR3 region has 13 residues.

The CDR3 sequence is CASSAGAGNTIYF. Written as DNA, the CDR3 is TGTGCCAGTAGTGCAGGGGCGGGAAACACCATATATTTT. The J gene is TRBJ1-3, the V gene TRBV19, with D perhaps matching TRBD1 (6 bases). CDR3 length: 13 amino acids. Germline CDR1 LNHDA, CDR2 SQIVND (reference sequence). V was clipped by 5 bases and J by 4 bases, with 9 bases between them.

The V gene is TRBV7-9, the J gene TRBJ1-2; 7 nucleotides align to TRBD1. This CDR3 spans 16 amino acids. Looked up from germline, CDR1 is SEHNR and CDR2 is FQNEAQ (reference sequence). Trimming cost V 5 bases and J 4 bases; bases outside gene matches: 13. The CDR3 DNA reads TGTGCCAGCAGCAGCACCACCCCGACAGGGAGCTATGGCTACACCTTC. Its translation: CASSSTTPTGSYGYTF. Full variable domain (missing parts from reference TRBV7-9 and TRBJ1-2): DTGVSQNPRHKITKRGQNVTFRCDPISEHNRLYWYRQTLGQGPEFLTYFQNEAQLEKSRLLSDRFSAERPKGSFSTLEIQRTEQGDSAMYLCASSSTTPTGSYGYTFGSGTRLTVV.

CDR3 protein: CASSSFPQGVRTGELFF. The CDR3 nucleotides are TGTGCCAGTAGCAGCTTCCCTCAGGGGGTTCGGACCGGGGAGCTGTTTTTT. The genes are TRBV19 and TRBJ2-2; 7 bases are shared with TRBD1. The CDR3 sequence is 17 residues long. Germline V lookup: CDR1 LNHDA, CDR2 SQIVND (reference sequence). Trimming removed 6 bases from V and 5 bases from J; junction bases left unmatched: 15. The variable domain in full, with the rest retrieved from reference TRBV19 and TRBJ2-2, is DGGITQSPKYLFRKEGQNVTLSCEQNLNHDAMYWYRQDPGQGLRLIYYSQIVNDFQKGDIAEGYSVSREKKESFPLTVTSAQKNPTAFYLCASSSFPQGVRTGELFFGEGSRLTVL.

The chain combines TRBV7-9 with TRBJ1-6; D is unresolved. The CDR3 covers 14 residues. The V gene lost 5 bases and the J gene lost 6 bases, with 11 bases spanning the gap. Per the germline V gene, CDR1 is SEHNR and CDR2 is FQNEAQ (reference sequence). Written as DNA, the CDR3 is TGTGCCAGCAGCCCGGACTGGGTTAATTCACCCCTCCACTTT. This codes for CASSPDWVNSPLHF.